Included here is one TCR beta chain sequence, with context. This clone was detected only a few times. This receptor's antigen is unknown. Within one base of it there is no much larger clone, and no base qualities were kept. This specimen comes from a study of T cell responses to AZD1222 COVID-19 vaccine (dated by TCRdb to 2020 to 2023). About the investigation overall: TCR sequencing covered some 250 trial participants: 200 to 220 given two doses of AZD1222 and 26 given two doses of MenACWY control vaccine. Trial participants were enrolled into age subgroups of 18-55, 56-69 and 70-plus years, which contained roughly 140, 27 and 60 TCR-sequenced participants, respectively. On the study overall, not on this receptor specifically: The 56-69-year group was small, and its depth increase did not reach significance, likely because of low power. After two AZD1222 doses, both the breadth and the depth of spike-specific TCRs were significantly higher than at day 0 and than in MenACWY recipients. Only a handful of AZD1222 recipients were SARS-CoV-2 seropositive at baseline, limiting conclusions about previously exposed vaccinees. Because no day 14 peak-response samples were available, the repertoires could be characterized only after the peak T cell response. Reportedly, almost half of the unique spike-specific TCRs recognized epitopes lying outside the regions that are mutated in the B.1.351 and B.1.1.7 variants. Vaccine-associated CD4 TCRs spanned the whole spike protein, with dominant responses in regions 160-218 and 743-854. Participants were mostly white British, with more females than males. The authors suggested clonal diversity may have been underestimated.

The CDR3 regions of human TCRbeta chains were analyzed by immunosequencing. The original pipeline was this. TCRs in the repertoires were compared against a reference library of SARS-CoV-2-specific TCRs that had been generated with the MIRA antigen-specificity platform. Breadth was defined as the fraction of unique TCRs that were SARS-CoV-2-associated, and depth was defined as the fraction of total T cells that were SARS-CoV-2-associated. Using the MIRA data, each spike-specific TCR was assigned both to the spike region to which the TCR was reactive and to a CD4 or CD8 class. Log10-transformed breadth and depth values were compared by one-way ANOVA with Sidak's multiple comparisons tests. This immuneACCESS table, as held by TCRdb, lists in-frame sequences with V and J called but not all clones. Of the missing ones, under half trace to an unresolved V gene in checked studies; the others have no known cause. The D gene and trimming were derived from the DNA, and the V and J assignments and clone size from that table. The sample table contains about 69,000 clones; only one count was recorded for around 78% of them. The top ten clones comprise about 23% of the sample.

The time point label corresponds to: about 28 days (+/-7) after the second vaccine dose. Because spike-specific TCR depth and breadth did not differ between the two schedules, AZD1222 recipients who got a second dose at roughly 4 weeks were pooled with those who got a second dose at roughly 12 weeks. Samples from vaccinated people were obtained from the UK trials COV001 and COV002, which included a single-blind randomized controlled phase 2/3 trial of AZD1222 (ChAdOx1 nCoV-19) in healthy adults. For TCRbeta chain sequencing, PBMC samples were collected from trial participants at day 0 and at day 28 after the second dose. CDR1 and CDR2 (LNHDA, SQIVND) derive from the germline V gene (reference sequence). Trimming removed 8 bases from V and 5 bases from J; the gene matches leave 15 bases unexplained. Including the terminal cysteine and phenylalanine, the CDR3 comprises 16 residues. Only the CDR3 DNA is retained, 48 bases long and in frame from the first base.

Material: peripheral blood, obtained 28 days after the second AZD1222 dose. This sequence was found in an adult who received the AZD1222 COVID-19 vaccine. In this chain, TRBV19 is recombined with TRBJ2-7; TRBD2 matches 10 bases in the middle. The sequenced DNA: TGTGCCAGTCCTCCGACTTGCCCCCTAGCGGGAGACGAGCAGTACTTC. It codes for CASPPTCPLAGDEQYF.